This TCR beta chain derives from a study of T cells in Graves' hyperthyroidism and ophthalmopathy. The wider study: Sampling of peripheral blood happened at initial diagnosis, prior to any treatment.

Germline loops: CDR1 SGHRS, CDR2 YFSETQ. This CDR3 is built from 18 residues. V shed 4 bases and J 0 bases; nucleotides not matched to a gene: 14. The study left out patients who had uncontrolled infection, other autoimmune disease, pregnancy or lactation. RNA transcripts yielded amplified TCR beta CDR3 regions. With the HTBI primer set, the TCR CDR3 went through a first round of RT-PCR. TCRdb re-called the multiplex PCR reads through MiXCR, storing one row per CDR3 protein. The table has about 500,000 distinct CDR3 sequences, about 16% seen once. Comment on this clonotype: A much larger clone sits a single nucleotide away, making a read error possible.

The chain combines TRBV5-1 with TRBJ2-3; 7 positions agree with TRBD2. The TCR comes from a young woman with Graves' ophthalmopathy. Sequences were obtained from blood. This chain's CDR3 is CASSLPPGPSGSTDTQYF. In DNA, the CDR3 is TGCGCCAGCAGCCTCCCCCCCGGGCCTAGCGGTAGCACAGATACGCAGTATTTT.